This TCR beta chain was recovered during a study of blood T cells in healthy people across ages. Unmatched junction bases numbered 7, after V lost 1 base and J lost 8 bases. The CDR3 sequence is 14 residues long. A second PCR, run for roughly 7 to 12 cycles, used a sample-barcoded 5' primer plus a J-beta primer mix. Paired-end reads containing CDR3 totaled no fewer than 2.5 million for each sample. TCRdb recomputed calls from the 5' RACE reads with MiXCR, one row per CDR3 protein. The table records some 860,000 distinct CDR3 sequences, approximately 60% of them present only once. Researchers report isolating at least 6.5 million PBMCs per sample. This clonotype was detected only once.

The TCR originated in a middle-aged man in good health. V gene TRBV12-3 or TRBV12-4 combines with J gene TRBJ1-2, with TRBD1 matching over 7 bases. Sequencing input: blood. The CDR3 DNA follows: TGTGCCAGCAGTTTAGAACAGGGGACCTGGGGCTACACCTTC. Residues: CASSLEQGTWGYTF.